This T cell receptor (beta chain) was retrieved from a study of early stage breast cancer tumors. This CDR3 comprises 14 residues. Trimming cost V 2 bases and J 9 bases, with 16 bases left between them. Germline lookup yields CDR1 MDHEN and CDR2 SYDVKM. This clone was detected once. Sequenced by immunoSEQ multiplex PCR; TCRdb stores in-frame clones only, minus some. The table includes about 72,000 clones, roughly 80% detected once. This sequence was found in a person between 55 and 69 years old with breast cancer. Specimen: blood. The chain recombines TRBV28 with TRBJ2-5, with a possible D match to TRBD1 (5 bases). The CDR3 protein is CASSLGGRGWAQYF. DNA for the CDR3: TGTGCCAGCAGTTTAGGCGGTAGGGGATGGGCCCAGTACTTC.